This T cell receptor beta chain was identified during a study of regulatory T cells in long-lasting Graves disease. Concerning this clonotype itself: The antigen is undetermined.

CDR3 regions were amplified by Arm-PCR using iRepertoire HTBI primers to build TCR beta libraries. TCRdb recomputed calls from the multiplex PCR reads with MiXCR, one row per CDR3 protein. The sample records 360,000 or so distinct CDR3 sequences, around 15% being singletons. The V end was cut by 2 bases, the J end by 4 bases, with 5 bases between. CDR1 ENHRY and CDR2 SYGVKD come from the germline V gene. CDR3 length: 12 residues. Time point reported: newly diagnosed GD, antithyroid drugs for less than 3 months. The TCR library was made from RNA that had been extracted from PBMCs in TRIzol. Findings and limits, study-wide: Among the persistent patients, fewer than 3,500 public clonotypes were shared, more than the approximately 1,000 shared among new patients. Persistent disease preferred TRBV28, TRBJ1-2 and TRBJ2-5; new disease, TRBV20-1 and TRBJ2-1.

The same data also went into a second study, on T cells in Graves' hyperthyroidism and ophthalmopathy. That work contributes: The blood repertoire included most of the expanded thyroid clonotypes above 0.001. In the analysis, a 13 V-J model separated ophthalmopathy from stable hyperthyroidism.

This chain joins TRBV10-3 and TRBJ1-1; D not certain. This specimen was peripheral blood mononuclear cells (PBMCs), taken at new diagnosis, from a patient treated with antithyroid drugs. This clonotype originated in a woman aged 18-29 years with Graves disease. The CDR3 coding sequence is TGTGCCATCAGTGAGGGCGGCACTGAAGCTTTCTTT. This encodes CAISEGGTEAFF.